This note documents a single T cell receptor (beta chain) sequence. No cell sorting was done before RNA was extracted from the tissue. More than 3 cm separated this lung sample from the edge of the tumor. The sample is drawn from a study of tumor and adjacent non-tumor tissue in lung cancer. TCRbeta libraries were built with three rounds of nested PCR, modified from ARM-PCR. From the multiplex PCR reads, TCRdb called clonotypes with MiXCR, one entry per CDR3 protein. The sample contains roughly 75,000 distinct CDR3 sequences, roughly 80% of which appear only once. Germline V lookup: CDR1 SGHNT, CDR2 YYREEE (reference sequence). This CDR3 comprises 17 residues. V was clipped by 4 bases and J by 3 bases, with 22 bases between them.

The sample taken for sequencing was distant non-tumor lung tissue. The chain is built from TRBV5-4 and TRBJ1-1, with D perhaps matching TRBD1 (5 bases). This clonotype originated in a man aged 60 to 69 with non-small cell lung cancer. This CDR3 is CASSAGRQRRRDTEAFF. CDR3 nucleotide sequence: TGTGCCAGCAGCGCCGGTCGACAGAGACGACGTGACACTGAAGCTTTCTTT.